This entry lists 28 T cell receptor beta chains sequenced from one sample in a study of T and B cells in COVID-19 patients. Multiplex PCR with BIOMED2 TRB-A/B primer pools amplified TRB rearrangements. TCRdb itself ran the multiplex PCR reads through MiXCR, one entry per CDR3 protein. The sample has approximately 18,000 distinct CDR3 sequences; about 26% are singletons. Each TRB amplification used about 220-500 ng of genomic DNA from blood. Input material: blood. The receptors originated from a human donor who had recovered from COVID-19.

This clonotype is medium-sized. The rearrangement joins TRBV11-1 to TRBJ2-7, with 7 positions matching TRBD1. Per the germline V gene, CDR1 is SGHAT and CDR2 is FQDESV (reference sequence). V was clipped by 2 bases and J by 2 bases; unmatched bases: 6. CDR3 length: 15 amino acids. In DNA form, the CDR3 reads TGTGCCAGCAGCTTAAGAGGGGGCATAGCCTACGAGCAGTACTTC. The encoded protein is CASSLRGGIAYEQYF.

This clonotype was picked up many times. V is TRBV5-6 and J is TRBJ2-1; 9 bases are shared with TRBD2. Per the germline V gene, CDR1 is SGHDT and CDR2 is YYEEEE. Trimming took 0 bases from V and 1 from J; bases not matched to a gene: 8. CDR3 length: 18 residues. The CDR3: CASSLVGGGALSYNEQFF. Written as DNA, the CDR3 is TGTGCCAGCAGCTTGGTTGGCGGGGGGGCTTTGTCCTACAATGAGCAGTTCTTC.

This clonotype showed up many times. This sequence joins TRBV18 and TRBJ2-1, with D uncertain. The CDR3 has 14 amino acids. V shed 3 bases and J shed 15 bases, with 21 bases lying between them. Germline V gene data show CDR1 as KGHSH and CDR2 as LQKENI. CDR3 sequence reads: CASSPGDDLRKGFF. For the CDR3, the DNA is TGTGCCAGCTCACCTGGAGACGACCTCCGTAAAGGGTTCTTC.

A remark on this clonotype: Given a much more abundant clone one base away, this may be a read error. The chain has TRBV6-1 and TRBJ2-7, with 11 bases identical to TRBD1. The ends lost 4 bases at V and 10 bases at J; junction bases unmatched: 15. This CDR3 has 16 amino acids. CDR1 and CDR2 from the germline V gene are MNHNS and SASEGT. CDR3 in DNA: TGTGCCAGCAGTGCTTCTACCGGGACAGGGGGACTCGATCAGTACTTC. Its translation is CASSASTGTGGLDQYF.

The chain couples TRBV12-3 or TRBV12-4 to TRBJ2-4; D not certain. CDR3 length equals 12 residues. V shed 6 bases and J shed 8 bases, with 11 bases lying between them. CDR3 DNA: TGTGCCAGCAGCCCCGACTTGCACATTCAGTACTTC. Residues: CASSPDLHIQYF.

This clonotype is medium-sized in the sample. The V gene is TRBV27, the J gene TRBJ2-1, with TRBD2 as a possible D gene (6 bases). CDR1 MNHEY and CDR2 SMNVEV come from the germline V gene (reference sequence). The CDR3 length is 15 residues. Trimming left V 5 bases short and J 4 bases short, with 15 bases between. CDR3 bases: TGTGCCAGCAGTCACCCCGGGACTTTATACAATGAGCAGTTCTTC. This codes for CASSHPGTLYNEQFF.

The gene calls are TRBV18 and TRBJ2-5; no reliable D call. Trimming cost V 1 base and J 2 bases, with 5 bases left between them. The CDR3 runs 13 residues. The germline CDR1 and CDR2 sequences are KGHSH and LQKENI. CDR3 sequence: CASSPRLQETQYF. The DNA of the CDR3 is TGTGCCAGCTCACCACGGCTACAAGAGACCCAGTACTTC.

The table lists this clonotype with many counts. The V gene is TRBV27, the J gene TRBJ2-1; 8 bases map to TRBD1. Trimming removed 7 bases from V and 10 bases from J; junction bases left unmatched: 12. Germline V lookup: CDR1 MNHEY, CDR2 SMNVEV (reference sequence). The CDR3 spans 14 residues. As DNA, the CDR3 is TGTGCCAGCACTTTGAATCTTCGGACAGGGGAGCAGTTCTTC. It specifies CASTLNLRTGEQFF.

The sample holds a few counts of this clonotype. V is TRBV7-2 and J is TRBJ2-5, with 7 bases lining up with TRBD2. This CDR3 spans 13 amino acids. With V trimmed by 4 bases and J by 3 bases, 2 bases remained unmatched. Germline V CDR1 and CDR2: SGHTA, FQGNSA. CDR3 residues: CASSSGLEETQYF. As DNA, the CDR3 is TGTGCCAGCAGCTCCGGACTAGAAGAGACCCAGTACTTC. Full variable domain (outside the CDR3, taken from reference TRBV7-2 and TRBJ2-5): GAGVSQSPSNKVTEKGKDVELRCDPISGHTALYWYRQSLGQGLEFLIYFQGNSAPDKSGLPSDRFSAERTGGSVSTLTIQRTQQEDSAVYLCASSSGLEETQYFGPGTRLLVL.

This clonotype was observed a handful of times. J is TRBJ2-7 and V is TRBV6-2 or TRBV6-3; a weak D match, TRBD2 (5 bases). Germline CDR1 reads MNHEY; CDR2 reads SVGEGT. Trimming left V 2 bases short and J 3 bases short, with 14 bases between. The CDR3 has 15 amino acids. CDR3 sequence reads: CASSYRPPAGYEQYF. CDR3 nucleotides: TGTGCCAGCAGTTACCGCCCACCCGCGGGCTACGAGCAGTACTTC.

V gene TRBV12-3 or TRBV12-4 combines with J gene TRBJ1-5; tentatively, D is TRBD1 (5 bases). V dropped 6 bases and J dropped 2 bases, with 11 bases sitting between them. This CDR3 has 14 amino acids. CDR3 sequence: CASSAGSRNQPQHF. The CDR3 coding sequence is TGTGCCAGCAGCGCAGGGTCGCGCAATCAGCCCCAGCATTTT.

This clonotype turned up a few times. The chain recombines TRBV5-1 with TRBJ2-3, with unresolved D. The CDR3 sequence is 11 residues long. Trimming pared 4 bases from V and 2 bases from J, leaving 2 bases between. CDR1 is SGHRS and CDR2 is YFSETQ in the germline V gene. CDR3 nucleotides: TGCGCCAGCAGCGACACAGATACGCAGTATTTT. It codes for CASSDTDTQYF. Full variable domain (rest looked up from reference TRBV5-1 and TRBJ2-3): KAGVTQTPRYLIKTRGQQVTLSCSPISGHRSVSWYQQTPGQGLQFLFEYFSETQRNKGNFPGRFSGRQFSNSRSEMNVSTLELGDSALYLCASSDTDTQYFGPGTRLTVL.

In this sample, this clonotype turned up many times. J is TRBJ2-7 and V is TRBV6-5; D may match TRBD1 or TRBD2 (5 bases each). The germline V gene has CDR1 MNHEY and CDR2 SVGAGI. Deletions cut 2 bases from V and 7 bases from J, with 9 bases between. The CDR3 has 12 amino acids. This CDR3 is CASSYAGSEQYF. CDR3 in DNA: TGTGCCAGCAGTTACGCAGGGAGTGAGCAGTACTTC.

At least ten counts were recorded for this clonotype. The chain carries TRBV6-6 and TRBJ2-2, with TRBD2 identical over 9 bases. The CDR3 spans 17 residues. Trimming cost V 8 bases and J 5 bases; bases outside gene matches: 15. Germline CDR1 reads MNHNY; CDR2 reads SVGAGI (reference sequence). The CDR3 sequence: CASWQGLAGPRTGELFF. In DNA form, the CDR3 reads TGTGCCAGCTGGCAAGGGCTAGCGGGGCCCAGAACCGGGGAGCTGTTTTTT.

This clonotype was picked up one time. This chain connects TRBV4-2 to TRBJ1-4; unclear D gene. The ends were cut back, 1 base at V and 7 bases at J, with 4 bases in the middle. The CDR3 covers 12 residues. Looked up from germline, CDR1 is LGHNA and CDR2 is YNFKEQ. CDR3 loop: CASSQGTEKLFF. The CDR3 nucleotides are TGTGCCAGCAGCCAAGGGACTGAAAAACTGTTTTTT.

V usage is TRBV20-1 and J usage is TRBJ2-7, with D perhaps given as TRBD1 or TRBD2 (5 bases each). V was clipped by 8 bases and J by 5 bases, with 22 bases between them. Germline assignment: CDR1 DFQATT and CDR2 SNEGSKA (reference sequence). The CDR3 contains 14 residues. CDR3 coding DNA: TGCAGTATTCCCCGGGACGTCGATTGGGACGAGCAGTACTTC. Its translation: CSIPRDVDWDEQYF.

The V and J genes are TRBV5-5 and TRBJ2-5; tentative D call: TRBD2 (6 bases). CDR3 length: 17 amino acids. The ends were cut back, 4 bases at V and 1 base at J, with 20 bases in the middle. Per the germline V gene, CDR1 is SGHKS and CDR2 is YYEKEE (reference sequence). CDR3 bases: TGTGCCAGCAGCGCGGACGGACTAATTGGATTCCAAGAGACCCAGTACTTC. Protein: CASSADGLIGFQETQYF.

The gene calls are TRBV27 and TRBJ2-7, with 7 bases matching TRBD2. CDR1 MNHEY and CDR2 SMNVEV come from the germline V gene (reference sequence). This CDR3 has 17 residues. V was pared by 3 bases and J by 0 bases, with 11 bases of the junction left unmatched. The DNA of the CDR3 is TGTGCCAGCAGTTTCGGGGTCGGGGAGGGGAGCTCCTACGAGCAGTACTTC. Its translation: CASSFGVGEGSSYEQYF.

This clonotype was observed a handful of times. The rearrangement uses TRBV29-1 and TRBJ2-5, with 11 bases fitting TRBD2. V lost 4 bases and J lost 5; bases outside the gene matches: 3. CDR3 length: 13 amino acids. Germline CDR1 SQVTM, CDR2 ANQGSEA. CDR3 sequence: CSVVAGGLETQYF. The CDR3 coding sequence is TGCAGCGTTGTAGCGGGGGGGCTGGAGACCCAGTACTTC. The entire variable domain, with the rest obtained from reference TRBV29-1 and TRBJ2-5, is as follows: SAVISQKPSRDICQRGTSLTIQCQVDSQVTMMFWYRQQPGQSLTLIATANQGSEATYESGFVIDKFPISRPNLTFSTLTVSNMSPEDSSIYLCSVVAGGLETQYFGPGTRLLVL.

A few counts support this clonotype. The chain recombines TRBV10-3 with TRBJ2-3, with D unclear. Germline lookup yields CDR1 ENHRY and CDR2 SYGVKD. The length of the CDR3 is 15 residues. V lost 6 bases and J 1 base, leaving 14 bases between the germline ends. CDR3 protein: CAISDSLGGTDTQYF. For the CDR3, the DNA is TGTGCCATCAGCGACTCCCTTGGGGGCACAGATACGCAGTATTTT.

This chain joins TRBV19 and TRBJ2-3; D is ambiguous. Germline V gene data show CDR1 as LNHDA and CDR2 as SQIVND (reference sequence). CDR3 length: 15 residues. The ends were cut back, 3 bases at V and 0 bases at J, with 10 bases in the middle. In DNA form, the CDR3 reads TGTGCCAGTAGTATTCAGCCGGCTAGCACAGATACGCAGTATTTT. Residues: CASSIQPASTDTQYF.

This clonotype was seen many times. The V and J genes are TRBV18 and TRBJ1-1; D may be TRBD1 (6 bases). The CDR3 is made up of 12 amino acids. The V and J ends lost 3 bases and 9 bases respectively, with 11 bases between them. CDR1 and CDR2 from the germline V gene are KGHSH and LQKENI. CDR3 sequence reads: CASSPRGDQAFF. For the CDR3, the DNA is TGTGCCAGCTCACCGAGGGGGGACCAAGCTTTCTTT.

This clonotype was detected ten times or more. V is TRBV6-5 and J is TRBJ1-2; D not certain. Germline loops: CDR1 MNHEY, CDR2 SVGAGI. This CDR3 region has 11 residues. V lost 1 base to trimming and J lost 7 bases, with 4 bases between them. The CDR3 loop is CASSYLFGYTF. The CDR3 region has the DNA TGTGCCAGCAGTTACTTGTTTGGCTACACCTTC.

This sequence joins TRBV6-5 and TRBJ2-7, with 8 bases identical to TRBD1. With 5 bases clipped from V and 2 bases from J, the junction kept 5 bases outside the gene matches. This CDR3 contains 14 residues. The V gene's germline CDR1 is MNHEY and CDR2 SVGAGI. The CDR3 coding sequence is TGTGCCAGCAGTGTCGGACAGGGTCCCTACGAGCAGTACTTC. This sequence encodes CASSVGQGPYEQYF.

The chain carries TRBV5-6 and TRBJ1-1, with 9 bases that match TRBD1. This CDR3 has 16 residues. The junction had 6 bases not matched to a gene; V was cut back by 3 bases and J by 0 bases. Looked up from germline, CDR1 is SGHDT and CDR2 is YYEEEE. CDR3 nucleotides: TGTGCCAGCAGCTGGGGGACAGGGCACATGAACACTGAAGCTTTCTTT. Translating gives CASSWGTGHMNTEAFF.

The chain links TRBV10-3 to TRBJ1-2; D not certain. This CDR3 is 15 amino acids long. Germline V gene data show CDR1 as ENHRY and CDR2 as SYGVKD. Trimming removed 0 bases from V and 0 bases from J, with 8 bases in between. This CDR3 reads CAISESAVSNYGYTF. The CDR3 DNA follows: TGTGCCATCAGTGAGTCGGCAGTCTCTAACTATGGCTACACCTTC.

The chain joins TRBV24-1 to TRBJ2-5; 11 bases line up with TRBD1. The CDR3 is made up of 18 amino acids. Germline V gene sequence: CDR1 KGHDR, CDR2 SFDVKD. V lost 4 bases to trimming and J lost 2 bases; unmatched junction nucleotides: 11. CDR3 loop: CATSDPGGTGGFQETQYF. CDR3 nucleotides: TGTGCCACCAGTGACCCGGGCGGGACAGGGGGTTTTCAAGAGACCCAGTACTTC.

In this sample, this clonotype turned up a few times. V is TRBV12-3 or TRBV12-4 and J is TRBJ2-5, with 8 bases identical to TRBD2. The CDR3 is made up of 14 amino acids. The V segment lost 4 bases and the J segment 5 bases; nucleotides outside the gene matches: 6. The CDR3 nucleotides are TGTGCCAGCAGTTCGCGGACTAGCTCGGAGACCCAGTACTTC. It is translated as CASSSRTSSETQYF.